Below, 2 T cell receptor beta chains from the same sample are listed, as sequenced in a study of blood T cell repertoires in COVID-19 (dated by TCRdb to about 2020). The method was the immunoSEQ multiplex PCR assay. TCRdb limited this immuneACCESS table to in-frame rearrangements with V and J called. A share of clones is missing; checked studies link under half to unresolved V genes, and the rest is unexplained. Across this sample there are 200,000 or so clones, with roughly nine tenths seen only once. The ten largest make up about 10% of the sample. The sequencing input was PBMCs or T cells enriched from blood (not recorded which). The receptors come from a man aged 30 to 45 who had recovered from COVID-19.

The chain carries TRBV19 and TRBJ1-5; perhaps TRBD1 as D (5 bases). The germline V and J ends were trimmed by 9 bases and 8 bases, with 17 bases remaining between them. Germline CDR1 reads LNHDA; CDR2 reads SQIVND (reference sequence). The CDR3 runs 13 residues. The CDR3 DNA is TGTGCCAGCCAGGGCGGGGGTTTGGAGCCCCAGCATTTT. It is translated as CASQGGGLEPQHF.

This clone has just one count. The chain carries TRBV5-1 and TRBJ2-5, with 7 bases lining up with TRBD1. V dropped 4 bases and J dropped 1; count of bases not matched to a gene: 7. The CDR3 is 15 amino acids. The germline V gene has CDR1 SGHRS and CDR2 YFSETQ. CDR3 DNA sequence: TGCGCCAGCAGCCGGGACAGTTCCTCCCAAGAGACCCAGTACTTC. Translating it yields CASSRDSSSQETQYF. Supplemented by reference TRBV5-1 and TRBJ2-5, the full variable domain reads KAGVTQTPRYLIKTRGQQVTLSCSPISGHRSVSWYQQTPGQGLQFLFEYFSETQRNKGNFPGRFSGRQFSNSRSEMNVSTLELGDSALYLCASSRDSSSQETQYFGPGTRLLVL.